The rows below give T cell receptor beta chains drawn from one sample of a study of response to subunit inactivated influenza vaccine. TCRdb ran MiXCR on the RT-PCR reads and lists one entry per CDR3 protein. The sample consists of under 200,000 distinct CDR3 sequences, 10% to 15% of them appearing once. The same sample was also studied in work on T cells expressing NK-cell markers.

Sequenced material: CD8+ T cells sorted from PBMCs, taken approximately 13 days after vaccination. The receptors come from a man aged 50 to 60 who received an inactivated influenza vaccine. The conserved cysteine and the conserved F or W are not part of the CDR3 here.

v_call	j_call	cdr3_aa
TRBV19	TRBJ2-7	ASSPWTGSFSYEQY
TRBV12-3/TRBV12-4	TRBJ1-2	ASSFGDRGFYGYT
TRBV27	TRBJ2-1	ASSLWTGDNEQF
TRBV6-5	TRBJ2-3	ASSYSVDTDTQY
TRBV11-2	TRBJ2-7	ASSTNYEQY
TRBV10-3	TRBJ1-5	AISESPGQGGNQPQH
TRBV7-2	TRBJ2-3	ASSLEGYGLTDTQY
TRBV11-2	TRBJ1-3	ASSLIRSSGNTIY
TRBV4-1	TRBJ2-7	ASSPQPGTVTYEQY
TRBV4-1	TRBJ2-3	ASSQVEFTDTQY
TRBV7-8	TRBJ2-1	ASSSRTSGVLSSYNEQF
TRBV12-3/TRBV12-4	TRBJ1-3	ARDQGSSGNTIY
TRBV2	TRBJ2-3	ASSRMGGEIDTQY
TRBV7-9	TRBJ2-1	ASRVGGGGKLEQF
TRBV4-3	TRBJ1-4	ASSQDPDSGGKLF
TRBV28	TRBJ2-3	ASSILLDTQY
TRBV7-8	TRBJ2-5	ASSISSVGETQY
TRBV5-6	TRBJ2-7	ASSSSRSLHSYEQY
TRBV29-1	TRBJ2-2	SVEFGGTNTGELF
TRBV4-3	TRBJ1-1	ASSQFPNTEAF
TRBV6-5	TRBJ2-1	ASSYLITGSYNEQF
TRBV9	TRBJ1-5	ASSVELGQPQH
TRBV9	TRBJ2-5	ASSTQPGS
TRBV7-9	TRBJ2-1	ASKKQSGGAYNEQF
TRBV29-1	TRBJ2-1	SVEPLRDSSYNEQF
TRBV27	TRBJ2-2	ASRQGIAGELF
TRBV20-1	TRBJ1-2	SAREGLTNYGYT
TRBV6-5	TRBJ2-7	ASSYRDSLYEQY
TRBV9	TRBJ2-1	ASSLTEYNEQF
TRBV4-1	TRBJ2-5	ASSPGGGETQY
TRBV30	TRBJ1-2	ACPPDRGVDYGYT